This is a list of T cell receptor beta chains from one sample in a study of blood T cell repertoires in COVID-19. Produced via immunoSEQ multiplex PCR; TCRdb's table is partial and in-frame only. The sample includes roughly 100,000 clones, approximately 80% of them seen just once. The sequenced material came from peripheral blood. Source of these receptors: a man older than 75 with acute or convalescent COVID-19. Both conserved end residues are part of each CDR3. The D gene is left open where the match is weak. The size entry is marked missing in some rows and otherwise reads once, few, many or a size class.

D gene | J gene | V gene | clone size | CDR3 protein | CDR3 DNA
. | TRBJ1-3 | TRBV29-1 | . | CSVLELSGNTIYF | TGCAGCGTTCTGGAGTTATCTGGAAACACCATATATTTT
TRBD1 | TRBJ1-1 | TRBV7-8 | . | CASSFIDRGTTEAFF | TGTGCCAGCAGCTTCATCGACAGGGGGACCACTGAAGCTTTCTTT
TRBD1 | TRBJ2-7 | TRBV13 | few | CASSSTGGWEQYF | TGTGCCAGCAGCTCCACAGGGGGCTGGGAGCAGTACTTC
TRBD1 | TRBJ2-2 | TRBV10-3 | . | CAISESGTANTGELFF | TGTGCCATCAGTGAGTCGGGGACAGCGAACACCGGGGAGCTGTTTTTT
. | TRBJ1-3 | TRBV11-2 | . | CASSPDSLGNTIYF | TGTGCCAGCAGCCCTGACAGTCTCGGAAACACCATATATTTT
. | TRBJ2-7 | TRBV20-1 | . | CSALLGGLQYF | TGCAGTGCCTTGTTGGGGGGATTACAGTACTTC
. | TRBJ1-6 | TRBV18 | . | CASSQRENSPLHF | TGTGCCAGCTCACAACGGGAGAATTCACCCCTCCACTTT
. | TRBJ1-4 | TRBV6-5 | . | CASSARQGREKLFF | TGTGCCAGCAGCGCTCGGCAGGGCCGGGAAAAACTGTTTTTT
TRBD2 | TRBJ2-1 | TRBV7-2 | . | CASSTTSGVGLYNEQFF | TGTGCCAGCAGCACCACTAGCGGCGTTGGCCTCTACAATGAGCAGTTCTTC
TRBD1 | TRBJ1-4 | TRBV28 | . | CASSLWGTVERKLFF | TGTGCCAGCAGTTTATGGGGGACAGTTGAGCGAAAACTGTTTTTT
TRBD1 | TRBJ2-7 | TRBV9 | few | CASSVAQGAAEQYF | TGTGCCAGCAGCGTAGCACAGGGGGCAGCCGAGCAGTACTTC
TRBD1 | TRBJ2-1 | TRBV19 | . | CASSVPTGRTYNEQFF | TGTGCCAGTAGTGTCCCGACAGGGCGTACGTACAATGAGCAGTTCTTC
. | TRBJ1-3 | TRBV2 | . | CASSLDRIISGNTIYF | TGTGCCAGCAGTCTAGACAGGATCATTTCTGGAAACACCATATATTTT
. | TRBJ1-2 | TRBV28 | . | CASSFTRRIYGYTF | TGTGCCAGCAGTTTTACTAGAAGAATCTATGGCTACACCTTC
TRBD1 | TRBJ2-5 | TRBV6-1 | . | CASSDDPTGDGETQYF | TGTGCCAGCAGTGACGACCCGACAGGGGACGGAGAGACCCAGTACTTC
. | TRBJ1-4 | TRBV28 | . | CASSFAGGTNEKLFF | TGTGCCAGCAGTTTTGCGGGGGGCACTAATGAAAAACTGTTTTTT
TRBD2 | TRBJ2-7 | TRBV11-2 | few | CASSPQGLSGQYF | TGTGCCAGCAGCCCTCAGGGACTATCGGGGCAGTACTTC
TRBD1 | TRBJ2-5 | TRBV19 | . | CASSIDLGQGRETQYF | TGTGCCAGTAGTATAGATCTAGGACAGGGTCGAGAGACCCAGTACTTC
. | TRBJ2-7 | TRBV28 | once | CASSLGDSRYEQYF | TGTGCCAGCAGTTTAGGGGACTCTCGCTACGAGCAGTACTTC
TRBD1 | TRBJ1-2 | TRBV6-4 | . | CASSDSAGTGAYGYTF | TGTGCCAGCAGTGACTCAGCCGGGACAGGGGCATATGGCTACACCTTC
. | TRBJ1-1 | TRBV6-1 | . | CASSESYRSNTEAFF | TGTGCCAGCAGTGAATCATACAGGTCGAACACTGAAGCTTTCTTT
TRBD1 | TRBJ1-4 | TRBV5-1 | . | CASSLGTGRKEKLFF | TGCGCCAGCAGCTTGGGGACAGGGAGAAAGGAAAAACTGTTTTTT
. | TRBJ2-7 | TRBV2 | once | CASRAPLYEQYF | TGTGCCAGCAGAGCACCCCTCTACGAGCAGTACTTC
. | TRBJ1-2 | TRBV4-1 | . | CASSQRNPSGYTF | TGCGCCAGCAGCCAAAGAAATCCGAGTGGCTACACCTTC
. | TRBJ1-1 | TRBV6-5 | . | CASRPNTVNTEAFF | TGTGCCAGCAGACCAAACACCGTGAACACTGAAGCTTTCTTT
. | TRBJ2-5 | TRBV29-1 | . | CSVASPQETQYF | TGCAGCGTTGCTAGCCCCCAAGAGACCCAGTACTTC
TRBD1 | TRBJ2-7 | TRBV7-2 | . | CASSPDRVEQYF | TGTGCCAGCAGCCCAGACAGGGTCGAGCAGTACTTC
TRBD1 | TRBJ1-4 | TRBV28 | . | CASGSGTGMRRLFF | TGTGCCAGCGGCTCCGGGACAGGGATGAGAAGACTGTTTTTT
TRBD1 | TRBJ1-4 | TRBV7-2 | . | CASSRQGARGNEKLFF | TGTGCCAGCAGCAGACAGGGGGCGCGGGGTAATGAAAAACTGTTTTTT
. | TRBJ2-2 | TRBV30 | . | CALEMGAGTGELFF | TGTGCCTTGGAAATGGGGGCAGGCACCGGGGAGCTGTTTTTT
. | TRBJ1-1 | TRBV19 | . | CASSIDPQDKAFF | TGTGCCAGTAGTATAGATCCGCAGGACAAAGCTTTCTTT
TRBD1 | TRBJ2-2 | TRBV30 | . | CAWSVPQGAGELFF | TGTGCCTGGAGTGTACCCCAGGGGGCCGGGGAGCTGTTTTTT
TRBD2 | TRBJ2-7 | TRBV9 | . | CASSVMTSSEQYF | TGTGCCAGCAGCGTAATGACTAGCAGCGAGCAGTACTTC
. | TRBJ2-1 | TRBV27 | . | CASSLNRQSSYNEQFF | TGTGCCAGCAGTTTGAACAGGCAGAGCTCCTACAATGAGCAGTTCTTC
TRBD1 | TRBJ1-2 | TRBV28 | . | CASRPDRGSGYTF | TGTGCCAGCAGGCCGGACAGGGGCTCTGGCTACACCTTC
TRBD1 | TRBJ1-4 | TRBV28 | . | CASTVRDSRNEKLFF | TGTGCCAGCACTGTCCGGGACAGTCGGAATGAAAAACTGTTTTTT
. | TRBJ2-7 | TRBV24-1 | large | CATSASGQSLYEQYF | TGTGCCACCAGTGCCTCGGGACAAAGTCTCTACGAGCAGTACTTC
TRBD1 | TRBJ1-2 | TRBV28 | . | CASSFAGGYGYTF | TGTGCCAGCAGTTTTGCAGGGGGCTATGGCTACACCTTC
TRBD2 | TRBJ2-1 | TRBV27 | . | CASRKLAVDNNEQFF | TGTGCCAGCAGAAAACTAGCGGTAGATAACAATGAGCAGTTCTTC
TRBD2 | TRBJ2-3 | TRBV24-1 | . | CATSEGTSGRADTQYF | TGTGCCACCAGTGAAGGGACTAGCGGGAGGGCAGATACGCAGTATTTT
. | TRBJ2-4 | TRBV5-1 | . | CASSWDISRAKNIQYF | TGCGCCAGCAGCTGGGACATCTCGAGAGCCAAAAACATTCAGTACTTC
. | TRBJ1-2 | TRBV5-6 | few | CASSLGQANYGYTF | TGTGCCAGCAGCTTGGGACAGGCCAACTATGGCTACACCTTC
TRBD2 | TRBJ2-2 | TRBV5-1 | once | CATEAGDRTGELFF | TGCGCCACCGAGGCGGGAGATCGCACCGGGGAGCTGTTTTTT
. | TRBJ2-3 | TRBV3-1/TRBV3-2 | . | CASSPWGGGIPDTQYF | TGTGCCAGCAGCCCATGGGGGGGCGGGATCCCAGATACGCAGTATTTT
TRBD1 | TRBJ2-7 | TRBV2 | . | CASPRGQGSYEQYF | TGTGCCAGCCCCCGGGGACAGGGGTCCTACGAGCAGTACTTC
TRBD2 | TRBJ2-3 | TRBV2 | . | CASRRTSGSKTDTQYF | TGTGCCAGCAGGCGGACTAGCGGGAGTAAAACAGATACGCAGTATTTT
. | TRBJ1-2 | TRBV7-8 | . | CASSLQGIGGYTF | TGTGCCAGCAGCTTACAGGGGATAGGAGGCTACACCTTC
. | TRBJ2-7 | TRBV7-9 | . | CASSLAVDRLSIYEQYF | TGTGCCAGCAGCTTAGCGGTCGACAGACTTTCCATCTACGAGCAGTACTTC
. | TRBJ1-3 | TRBV2 | . | CASTWSSGNTIYF | TGTGCCAGCACCTGGAGCTCTGGAAACACCATATATTTT